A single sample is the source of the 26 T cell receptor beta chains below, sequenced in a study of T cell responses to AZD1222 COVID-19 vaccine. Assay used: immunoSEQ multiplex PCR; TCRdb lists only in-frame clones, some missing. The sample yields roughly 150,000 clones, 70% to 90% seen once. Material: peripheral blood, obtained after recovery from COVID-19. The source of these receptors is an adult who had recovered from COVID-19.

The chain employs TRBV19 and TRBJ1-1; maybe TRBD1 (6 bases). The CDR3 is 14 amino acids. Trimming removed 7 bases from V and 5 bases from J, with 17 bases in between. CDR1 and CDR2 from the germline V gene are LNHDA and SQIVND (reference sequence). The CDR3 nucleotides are TGTGCCAGTACCCAAGGGGGAAGGGGAACTGAAGCTTTCTTT. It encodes CASTQGGRGTEAFF.

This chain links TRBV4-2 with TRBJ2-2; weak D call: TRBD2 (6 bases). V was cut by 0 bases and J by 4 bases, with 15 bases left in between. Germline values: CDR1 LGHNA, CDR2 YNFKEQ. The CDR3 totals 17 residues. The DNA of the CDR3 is TGTGCCAGCAGCCAAGACGGGTCGGGGGTTCTCACCGGGGAGCTGTTTTTT. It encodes CASSQDGSGVLTGELFF.

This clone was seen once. The CDR3 protein is CASRGTADTQYF. The CDR3 DNA reads TGTGCCAGCAGGGGGACAGCAGATACGCAGTATTTT. V is TRBV12-3 or TRBV12-4 and J is TRBJ2-3; 7 bases match TRBD1. The CDR3 contains 12 residues. V lost 6 bases to trimming and J lost 4 bases; unmatched junction nucleotides: 1.

The CDR3 sequence: CASSFSTYEQYF. The CDR3 DNA is TGTGCCAGCAGCTTTTCAACCTACGAGCAGTACTTC. V and J are TRBV7-9 and TRBJ2-7; D gene uncertain. This CDR3 contains 12 residues. Between the trimmed V and J ends, which lost 3 bases and 2 bases, there was a span of 5 bases. From germline, CDR1 is SEHNR and CDR2 FQNEAQ (reference sequence).

The CDR3 DNA follows: TGTGCCAGCGGTTCCCGGGACACACTTCCCTACGAGCAGTACTTC. It translates to CASGSRDTLPYEQYF. The rearrangement links TRBV5-4 to TRBJ2-7; D perhaps matches TRBD1 (6 bases). CDR1 SGHNT and CDR2 YYREEE come from the germline V gene (reference sequence). V shed 7 bases and J shed 2 bases, with 19 bases lying between them. The CDR3 loop spans 15 amino acids.

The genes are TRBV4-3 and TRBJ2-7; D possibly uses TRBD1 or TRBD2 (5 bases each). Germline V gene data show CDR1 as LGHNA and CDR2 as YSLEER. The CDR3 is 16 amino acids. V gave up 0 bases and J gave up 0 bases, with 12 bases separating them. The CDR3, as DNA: TGCGCCAGCAGCCAAGAGGCGAGGGACCCCTCCTACGAGCAGTACTTC. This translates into CASSQEARDPSYEQYF.

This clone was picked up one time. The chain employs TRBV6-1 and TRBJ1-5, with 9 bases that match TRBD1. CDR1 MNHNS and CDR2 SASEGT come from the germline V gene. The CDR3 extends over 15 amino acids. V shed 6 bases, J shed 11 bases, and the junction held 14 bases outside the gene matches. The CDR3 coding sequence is TGTGCCAGCAGACCAACCGGGACAGGGCCTTCAGCCCAGCATTTT. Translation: CASRPTGTGPSAQHF.

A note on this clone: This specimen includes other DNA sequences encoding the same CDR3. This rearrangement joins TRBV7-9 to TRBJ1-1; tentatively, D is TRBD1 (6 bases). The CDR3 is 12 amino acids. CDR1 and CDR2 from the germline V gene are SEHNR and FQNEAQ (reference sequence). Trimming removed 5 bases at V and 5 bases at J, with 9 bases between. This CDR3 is CASSRGGTEAFF. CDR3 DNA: TGTGCCAGCAGCCGAGGGGGTACTGAAGCTTTCTTT.

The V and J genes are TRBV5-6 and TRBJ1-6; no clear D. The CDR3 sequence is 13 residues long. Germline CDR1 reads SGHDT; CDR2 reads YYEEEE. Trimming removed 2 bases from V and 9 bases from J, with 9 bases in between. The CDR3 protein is CASSLWESSPLHF. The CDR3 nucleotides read TGTGCCAGCAGCTTATGGGAGAGTTCACCCCTCCACTTT.

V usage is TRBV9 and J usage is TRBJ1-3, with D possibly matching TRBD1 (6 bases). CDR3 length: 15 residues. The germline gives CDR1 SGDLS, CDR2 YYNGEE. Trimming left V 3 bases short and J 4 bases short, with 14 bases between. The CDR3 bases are TGTGCCAGCAGCGCGGACAGCGGTGGCGGAAACACCATATATTTT. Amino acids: CASSADSGGGNTIYF.

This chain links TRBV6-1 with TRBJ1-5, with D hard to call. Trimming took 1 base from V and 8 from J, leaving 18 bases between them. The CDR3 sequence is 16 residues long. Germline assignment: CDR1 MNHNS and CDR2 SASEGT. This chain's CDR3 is CASSEGRPNFGEPQHF. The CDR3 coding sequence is TGTGCCAGCAGTGAAGGACGGCCAAACTTCGGGGAGCCCCAGCATTTT.

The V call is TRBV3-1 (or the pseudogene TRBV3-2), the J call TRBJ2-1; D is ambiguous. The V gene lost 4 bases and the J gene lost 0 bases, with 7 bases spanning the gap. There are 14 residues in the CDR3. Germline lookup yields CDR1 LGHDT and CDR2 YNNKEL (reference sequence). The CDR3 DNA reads TGTGCCAGCAGCCTCCGTAGCTCCTACAATGAGCAGTTCTTC. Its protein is CASSLRSSYNEQFF.

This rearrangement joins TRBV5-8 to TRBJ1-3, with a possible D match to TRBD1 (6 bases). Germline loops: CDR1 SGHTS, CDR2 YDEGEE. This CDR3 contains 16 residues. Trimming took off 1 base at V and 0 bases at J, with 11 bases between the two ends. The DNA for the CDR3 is TGTGCCAGCAGCTTGCAGGGGCTCTACTCTGGAAACACCATATATTTT. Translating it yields CASSLQGLYSGNTIYF.

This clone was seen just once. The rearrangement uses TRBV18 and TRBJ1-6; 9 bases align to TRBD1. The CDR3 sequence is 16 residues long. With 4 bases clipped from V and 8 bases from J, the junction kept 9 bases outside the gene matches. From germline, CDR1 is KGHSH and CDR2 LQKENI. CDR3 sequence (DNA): TGTGCCAGCTCACAAACCCCGGGACAGGGATATTCACCCCTCCACTTT. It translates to CASSQTPGQGYSPLHF.

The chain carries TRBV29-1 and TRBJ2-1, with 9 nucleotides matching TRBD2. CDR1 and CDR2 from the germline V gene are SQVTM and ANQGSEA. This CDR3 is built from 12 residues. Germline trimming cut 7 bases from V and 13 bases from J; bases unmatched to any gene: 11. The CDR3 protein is CSALLAGGSQFF. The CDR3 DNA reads TGCAGCGCTTTACTAGCGGGCGGCAGTCAGTTCTTC.

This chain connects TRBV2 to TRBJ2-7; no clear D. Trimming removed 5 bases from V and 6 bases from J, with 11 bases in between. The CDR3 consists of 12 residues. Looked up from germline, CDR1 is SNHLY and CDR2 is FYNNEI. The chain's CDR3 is CASSLDRREQYF. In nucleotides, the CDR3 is TGTGCCAGCAGTCTGGACCGACGCGAGCAGTACTTC. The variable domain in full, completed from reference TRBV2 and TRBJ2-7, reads EPEVTQTPSHQVTQMGQEVILRCVPISNHLYFYWYRQILGQKVEFLVSFYNNEISEKSEIFDDQFSVERPDGSNFTLKIRSTKLEDSAMYFCASSLDRREQYFGPGTRLTVT.

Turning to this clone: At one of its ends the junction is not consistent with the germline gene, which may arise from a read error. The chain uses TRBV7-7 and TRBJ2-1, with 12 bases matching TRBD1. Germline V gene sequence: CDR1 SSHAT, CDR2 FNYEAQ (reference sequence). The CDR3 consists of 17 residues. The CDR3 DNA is TGTGCTAGCAGCTCAGGGACAGGGGGCGCCTACTACAATGAGCAGTTCTTC. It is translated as CASSSGTGGAYYNEQFF.

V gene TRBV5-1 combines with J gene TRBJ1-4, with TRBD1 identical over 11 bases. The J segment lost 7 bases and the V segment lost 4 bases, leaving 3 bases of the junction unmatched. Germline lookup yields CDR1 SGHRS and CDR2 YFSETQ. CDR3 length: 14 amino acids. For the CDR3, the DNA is TGCGCCAGCAGCATTGGGACAGGGGGTGAAAAACTGTTTTTT. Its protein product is CASSIGTGGEKLFF.

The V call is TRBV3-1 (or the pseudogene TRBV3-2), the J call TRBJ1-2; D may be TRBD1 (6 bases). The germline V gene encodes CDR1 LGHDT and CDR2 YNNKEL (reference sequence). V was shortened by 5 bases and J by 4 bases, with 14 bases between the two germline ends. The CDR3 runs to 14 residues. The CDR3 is CASSGSGVLYGYTF. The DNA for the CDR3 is TGTGCCAGCAGCGGGTCAGGGGTTCTCTATGGCTACACCTTC.

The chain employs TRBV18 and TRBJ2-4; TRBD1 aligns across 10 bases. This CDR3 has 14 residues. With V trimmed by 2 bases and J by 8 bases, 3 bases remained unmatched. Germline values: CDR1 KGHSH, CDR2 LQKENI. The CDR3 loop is CASSPRQGADIQYF. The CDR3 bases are TGTGCCAGCTCACCAAGACAGGGGGCCGACATTCAGTACTTC.

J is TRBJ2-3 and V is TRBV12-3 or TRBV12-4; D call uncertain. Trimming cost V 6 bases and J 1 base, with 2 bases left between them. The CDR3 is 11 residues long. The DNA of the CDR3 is TGTGCCAGCAGACGCACAGATACGCAGTATTTT. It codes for CASRRTDTQYF.

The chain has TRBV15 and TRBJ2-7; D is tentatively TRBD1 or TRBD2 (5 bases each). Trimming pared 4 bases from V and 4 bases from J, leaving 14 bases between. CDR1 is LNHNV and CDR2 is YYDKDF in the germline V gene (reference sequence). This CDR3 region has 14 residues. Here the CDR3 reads CATSNGNRQYEQYF. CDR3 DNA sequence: TGTGCCACCAGCAACGGGAACAGGCAATACGAGCAGTACTTC. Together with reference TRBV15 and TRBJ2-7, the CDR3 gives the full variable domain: DAMVIQNPRYQVTQFGKPVTLSCSQTLNHNVMYWYQQKSSQAPKLLFHYYDKDFNNEADTPDNFQSRRPNTSFCFLDIRSPGLGDTAMYLCATSNGNRQYEQYFGPGTRLTVT.

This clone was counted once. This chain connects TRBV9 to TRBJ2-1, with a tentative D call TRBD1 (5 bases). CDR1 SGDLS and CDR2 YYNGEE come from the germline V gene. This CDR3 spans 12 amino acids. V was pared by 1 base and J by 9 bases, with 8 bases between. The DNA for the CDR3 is TGTGCCAGCAGCGTACTAAGGGGTGAGCAGTTCTTC. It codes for CASSVLRGEQFF.

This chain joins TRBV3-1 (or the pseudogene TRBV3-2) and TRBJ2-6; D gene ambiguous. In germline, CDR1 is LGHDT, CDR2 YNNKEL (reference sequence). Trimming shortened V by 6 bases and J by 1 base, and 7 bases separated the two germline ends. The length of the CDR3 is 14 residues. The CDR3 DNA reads TGTGCCAGCAGACAACTTTCTGGGGCCAACGTCCTGACTTTC. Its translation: CASRQLSGANVLTF.

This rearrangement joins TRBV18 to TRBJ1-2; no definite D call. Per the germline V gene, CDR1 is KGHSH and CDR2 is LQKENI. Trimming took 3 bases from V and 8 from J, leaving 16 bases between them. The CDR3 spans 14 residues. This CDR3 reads CASSPPGVGGGYTF. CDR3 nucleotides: TGTGCCAGCTCACCCCCGGGAGTTGGAGGGGGCTACACCTTC.

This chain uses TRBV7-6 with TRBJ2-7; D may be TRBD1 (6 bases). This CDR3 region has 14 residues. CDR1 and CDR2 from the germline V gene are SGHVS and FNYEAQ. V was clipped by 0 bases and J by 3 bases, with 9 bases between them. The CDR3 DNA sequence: TGTGCCAGCAGCTTAGCGGAGACAGGCTACGAGCAGTACTTC. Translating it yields CASSLAETGYEQYF.